Detailed here is one TCR beta chain. This clonotype occurred a few times. The antigen this receptor binds is unknown. The record has no base qualities; no much larger clone is one base away. The record originates from a study of T-cell memory formation after mild COVID-19 (dated by TCRdb to about 2021). Notes on the research overall: TCR sequence clusters from the two donors were found to be largely donor specific. T-cell clones expanding and contracting after mild COVID-19 in a couple of donors were tracked by longitudinal TCRalpha and TCRbeta repertoire sequencing. Two young, previously healthy adult volunteers made up the cohort, one male and one female.

V and J lose 3 bases and 2 bases, and a span of 8 bases separates them. The germline V gene gives CDR1 as MGHDK and CDR2 as SYGVNS. From its cysteine to its phenylalanine, the CDR3 spans 14 amino acids. The DNA shown is the 42-base CDR3, in frame from base 1. The research as a whole found: Whether the second-wave clones peaking on day 37 were SARS-CoV-2 specific was not confirmed. Contracting CD4+ clones were located mainly in the CM and EM memory subsets, whereas CD8+ clones were found to be enriched in EMRA. Balanced CD4/CD8 phenotypes were observed for clones contracting from day 15 to 85, whereas a bias towards CD4+ was observed for a second wave of clones expanding from day 15 to 37. Only a couple of mild cases were covered by the study, and larger cohorts that include severe cases with pre-infection samples were considered necessary. The detection of some responding clones in pre-infection memory suggests that pre-existing cross-reactive memory T cells joined the SARS-CoV-2 response.

The sample was run on an Illumina NovaSeq 6000. Using 5'RACE with constant-segment primers, TCRalpha and TCRbeta cDNA libraries were constructed, with sample barcodes and unique molecular identifiers added in the process. Trizol reagent was used to extract RNA from every sample. Amplification of the libraries took two PCR steps, and the second step added a second sample barcode plus Illumina TruSeq adapters. Sequencing of libraries was performed on an Illumina NovaSeq with 2 x 150 bp paired-end reads. In the original analysis: Reads were demultiplexed and collapsed into UMI-guided consensus sequences with migec v1.2.7. With mixcr v2.1.11, UMI consensuses were aligned to TRA and TRB V and J templates and assembled into clonotypes. A clonotype was counted as expanded or contracted only when both edgeR and NoisET called the clonotype significant, with the noise models trained on biological replicates. For edgeR calls, a false discovery rate-adjusted p below 0.01 and a log2 fold-change threshold of 1 were applied. As an exploratory analysis of dynamics, max-normalized trajectories of the 1000 most abundant clonotypes were examined with PCA combined with hierarchical clustering. The CD4 or CD8 phenotype of responding clones was assigned using the separately sequenced CD4+ and CD8+ repertoires. Using fastp at Q25 and MiXCR, TCRdb reprocessed the public reads and kept productive beta chains. Rows are combined by CDR3 protein, so each entry shows the most common genes and DNA. TCRdb's processing, not the study's, gives the V and J calls here. A total of fewer than 650,000 distinct CDR3 sequences appear in this sample, 17% of them only once. The ten largest clonotypes hold just over 8% of the sample.

PBMCs were isolated by Ficoll-Paque density gradient centrifugation. The sequenced sample consisted of PBMCs or a T cell subset sorted from them (not recorded which). The chain employs TRBV25-1 and TRBJ2-1; the D region possibly corresponds to TRBD2 (6 bases align). This TCR was sampled from an adult woman who had mild COVID-19 (a few samples of this study predate the infection). The sample titles of this study are shuffled in the database, so cell type and time point are left out; the donor was told from shared clones. The CDR3 protein: CASSDTGAYNEQFF. Here is the DNA: TGTGCCAGCAGTGATACGGGGGCCTACAATGAGCAGTTCTTC.